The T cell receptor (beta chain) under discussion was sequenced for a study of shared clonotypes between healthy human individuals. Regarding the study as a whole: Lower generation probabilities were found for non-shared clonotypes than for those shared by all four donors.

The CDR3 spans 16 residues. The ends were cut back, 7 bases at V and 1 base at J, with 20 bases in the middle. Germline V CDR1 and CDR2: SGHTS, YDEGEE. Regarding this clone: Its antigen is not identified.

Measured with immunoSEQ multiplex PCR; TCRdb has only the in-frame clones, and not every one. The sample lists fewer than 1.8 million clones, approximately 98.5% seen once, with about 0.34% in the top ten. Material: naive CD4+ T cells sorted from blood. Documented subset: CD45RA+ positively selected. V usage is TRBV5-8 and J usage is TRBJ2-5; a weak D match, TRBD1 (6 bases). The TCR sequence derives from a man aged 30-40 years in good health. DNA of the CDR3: TGTGCCAGCTTACGACTCCCTGACAGGAGCCAAGAGACCCAGTACTTC. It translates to CASLRLPDRSQETQYF.